These T cell receptor beta chains were read from a single sample in a study of circulating and synovial CD4+ cells in juvenile arthritis. Measured with immunoSEQ multiplex PCR; TCRdb has only the in-frame clones, and not every one. Of tens of thousands of clones in the sample, roughly 96% were seen once. What was sequenced was CD4+ T cells from blood. The source of these receptors is a human donor with juvenile idiopathic arthritis. The CDR3 runs from the conserved cysteine through the conserved F or W. A D gene is named only where the DNA matches it firmly. Only some rows state a clone size, as once, few, many or a class for expanded clones.

size	D	J	V	CDR3	DNA
-	TRBD2	TRBJ2-3	TRBV28	CASSPRGLASTDTQYF	TGTGCCAGCAGTCCTCGGGGACTAGCTTCGACAGATACGCAGTATTTT
-	TRBD1	TRBJ2-3	TRBV6-4	CASSDEGASTDTQYF	TGTGCCAGCAGTGACGAGGGGGCTAGCACAGATACGCAGTATTTT
-	-	TRBJ1-2	TRBV14	CASSQFSVAGVNYGYTF	TGTGCCAGCAGCCAATTCTCGGTTGCAGGGGTCAACTATGGCTACACCTTC
-	-	TRBJ2-7	TRBV15	CATSSVSSEQYF	TGTGCCACCTCCTCTGTGAGTTCGGAGCAGTACTTC
-	-	TRBJ2-4	TRBV18	CASSPGTYKNIQYF	TGTGCCAGCTCCCCCGGGACTTACAAAAACATTCAGTACTTC
-	-	TRBJ1-2	TRBV28	CASSLVAGSGYTF	TGTGCCAGCAGTTTAGTGGCGGGGTCTGGCTACACCTTC
-	-	TRBJ2-7	TRBV30	CAWSVTRGLYEQYF	TGTGCCTGGAGTGTTACCAGGGGATTATACGAGCAGTACTTC
once	TRBD1	TRBJ2-7	TRBV28	CASSFKGRGIGEQYF	TGTGCCAGCAGTTTTAAGGGCAGGGGGATAGGAGAGCAGTACTTC
-	-	TRBJ2-1	TRBV2	CASRRDSYAYNEQFF	TGTGCCAGCAGGAGGGACTCGTATGCCTACAATGAGCAGTTCTTC
-	-	TRBJ2-1	TRBV19	CASRSAGQNYNEQFF	TGTGCCAGTAGGTCGGCTGGACAAAACTACAATGAGCAGTTCTTC
-	-	TRBJ2-5	TRBV11-2	CASSLGLRGGIQETQYF	TGTGCCAGCAGCTTAGGGCTTAGGGGAGGCATTCAAGAGACCCAGTACTTC
-	-	TRBJ1-1	TRBV5-6	CASRLRQGWGTEAFF	TGTGCCAGCAGATTGAGGCAGGGATGGGGCACTGAAGCTTTCTTT
-	-	TRBJ2-1	TRBV9	CASSVGSSYNEQFF	TGTGCCAGCAGCGTGGGGAGCTCCTACAATGAGCAGTTCTTC
few	TRBD1	TRBJ1-3	TRBV6-5	CASSPSGGSGNTIYF	TGTGCCAGCAGTCCCTCAGGGGGATCTGGAAACACCATATATTTT
-	-	TRBJ1-2	TRBV18	CASSPALGQSSYGYTF	TGTGCCAGCTCACCTGCTCTTGGACAGTCCTCCTATGGCTACACCTTC
-	-	TRBJ1-5	TRBV2	CASSRTGGGNQPQHF	TGTGCCAGCAGCCGGACGGGGGGTGGTAATCAGCCCCAGCATTTT
-	TRBD1	TRBJ2-1	TRBV10-3	CATGGVAIPKGQFF	TGTGCCACAGGGGGAGTAGCCATCCCAAAGGGGCAGTTCTTC
-	TRBD2	TRBJ2-2	TRBV9	CASSDPTSGNTGELFF	TGTGCCAGCAGTGACCCGACTAGCGGGAACACCGGGGAGCTGTTTTTT
once	-	TRBJ1-4	TRBV9	CASSLAATNEKLFF	TGTGCCAGCAGCCTGGCTGCAACTAATGAAAAACTGTTTTTT
once	-	TRBJ2-1	TRBV7-9	CASSLGQHNEQFF	TGTGCCAGCAGCTTGGGACAACACAATGAGCAGTTCTTC
-	-	TRBJ1-5	TRBV5-8	CASSLEQPNQPQHF	TGTGCCAGCAGCTTGGAACAGCCCAATCAGCCCCAGCATTTT
-	-	TRBJ2-1	TRBV7-9	CASSLVGGALHEQFF	TGTGCCAGCAGCTTAGTCGGGGGAGCCCTCCATGAGCAGTTCTTC
-	-	TRBJ2-7	TRBV6-5	CASHAPDRSYEQYF	TGTGCCAGTCACGCCCCCGACAGATCCTACGAGCAGTACTTC
-	TRBD2	TRBJ2-7	TRBV6-1	CASSEASGPYEQYF	TGTGCCAGCAGTGAAGCTAGCGGGCCTTACGAGCAGTACTTC
-	-	TRBJ2-4	TRBV14	CASSQIRSGAKNIQYF	TGTGCCAGCAGCCAAATCCGCAGCGGAGCCAAAAACATTCAGTACTTC
-	TRBD2	TRBJ2-7	TRBV6-4	CASSEPLAREQYF	TGTGCCAGCAGTGAACCACTAGCGCGAGAGCAGTACTTC
-	TRBD1	TRBJ2-7	TRBV2	CASRANRGPYEQYF	TGTGCCAGCAGGGCGAACAGGGGGCCTTACGAGCAGTACTTC
-	-	TRBJ2-5	TRBV10-3	CAISGSGKAQETQYF	TGTGCCATCAGTGGCTCGGGGAAGGCCCAAGAGACCCAGTACTTC
-	-	TRBJ2-7	TRBV5-6	CASSLAGIGSDEQYF	TGTGCCAGCAGCTTGGCGGGAATCGGTTCGGACGAGCAGTACTTC
-	-	TRBJ2-5	TRBV7-3	CASAAAFGETQYF	TGTGCCTCTGCTGCGGCCTTTGGAGAGACCCAGTACTTC
-	-	TRBJ1-2	TRBV18	CASSPRAADGYTF	TGTGCCAGCTCACCACGGGCTGCCGATGGCTACACCTTC
-	TRBD1	TRBJ1-1	TRBV5-6	CASSEPGQGTTEAFF	TGTGCCAGCAGCGAGCCGGGACAGGGCACCACTGAAGCTTTCTTT
-	-	TRBJ2-1	TRBV5-1	CASSLGAELETRYNEQFF	TGCGCCAGCAGCTTGGGAGCGGAACTTGAAACGAGGTACAATGAGCAGTTCTTC
-	TRBD1	TRBJ2-7	TRBV10-3	CAISGQGLNEQYF	TGTGCCATCAGCGGACAGGGGCTAAACGAGCAGTACTTC
-	TRBD2	TRBJ2-1	TRBV10-3	CAISESQRGEQFF	TGTGCCATCAGTGAGTCTCAGCGGGGTGAGCAGTTCTTC
-	-	TRBJ2-1	TRBV5-1	CASSLRMLSSYNEQFF	TGCGCCAGCAGCTTGAGAATGCTTAGCTCCTACAATGAGCAGTTCTTC
-	TRBD2	TRBJ2-1	TRBV10-2	CASSDRASGPAYNEQFF	TGCGCCAGCAGTGATAGGGCTAGCGGGCCTGCCTACAATGAGCAGTTCTTC
-	-	TRBJ1-2	TRBV13	CASSLGRFYGYTF	TGTGCCAGCAGCTTAGGACGGTTCTATGGCTACACCTTC
-	TRBD2	TRBJ2-3	TRBV30	CAWSSGRERGGTQYF	TGTGCCTGGAGTTCTGGGCGGGAGCGCGGGGGGACGCAGTATTTT
-	TRBD1	TRBJ1-2	TRBV6-5	CASKVDRERGYTF	TGTGCCAGCAAAGTAGACAGGGAACGTGGCTACACCTTC